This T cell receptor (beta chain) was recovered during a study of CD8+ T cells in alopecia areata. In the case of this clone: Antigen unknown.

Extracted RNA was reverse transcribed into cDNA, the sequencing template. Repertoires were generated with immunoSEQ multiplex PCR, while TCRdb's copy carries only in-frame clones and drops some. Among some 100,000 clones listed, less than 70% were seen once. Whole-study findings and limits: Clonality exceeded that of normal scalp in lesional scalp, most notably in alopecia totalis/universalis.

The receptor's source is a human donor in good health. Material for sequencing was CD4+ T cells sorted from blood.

CDR3 in DNA: TGTGCCAGCAGCATGGCAGGGAGCTCCTACAATGAGCAGTTCTTC. Translated, it gives CASSMAGSSYNEQFF. V is TRBV5-8 and J is TRBJ2-1; D possibly matches TRBD1 or TRBD2 (5 bases each). V was trimmed by 4 bases and J by 0 bases, leaving 11 bases between them. This CDR3 has 15 residues. Germline lookup yields CDR1 SGHTS and CDR2 YDEGEE.